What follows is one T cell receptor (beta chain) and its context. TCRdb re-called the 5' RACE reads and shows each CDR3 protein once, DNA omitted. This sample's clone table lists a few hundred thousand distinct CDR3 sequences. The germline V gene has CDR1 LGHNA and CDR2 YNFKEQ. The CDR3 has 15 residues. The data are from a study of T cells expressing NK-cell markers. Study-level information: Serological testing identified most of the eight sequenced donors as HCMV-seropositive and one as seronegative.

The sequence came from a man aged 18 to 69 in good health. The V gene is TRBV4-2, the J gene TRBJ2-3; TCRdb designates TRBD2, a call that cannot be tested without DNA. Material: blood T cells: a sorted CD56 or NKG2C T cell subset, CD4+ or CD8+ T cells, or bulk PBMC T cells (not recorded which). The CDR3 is CASSQVGGRKDTQYF.